The 12 T cell receptor beta chains below all came from one sample that was sequenced in a study of OX40 agonist ivuxolimab in advanced cancers. Only in-frame clones appear in the TCRdb table, and some are missing; sequencing was by immunoSEQ multiplex PCR. Of about 58,000 clones in the sample, 88% are singletons; the top ten hold 3% to 3.5%. The specimen comprised CD4+ or CD8+ T cells sorted from blood, sampled in a trial of the OX40 agonist ivuxolimab. All receptors come from an adult with an advanced solid tumor such as melanoma, head and neck, liver or kidney cancer.

J is TRBJ2-5 and V is TRBV7-8; either TRBD1 or TRBD2 may supply D (6 bases each). TRBJ2-7 matches the DNA end more closely, so the J call is doubtful. The CDR3 spans 15 residues. Germline V gives CDR1 SGHVS, CDR2 FQNEAQ. The CDR3 reads CASSLDRAGTYEQYF. The CDR3 nucleotides read TGTGCCAGCAGCTTAGACAGGGCGGGGACCTACGAGCAGTACTTC.

The chain carries TRBV7-6 and TRBJ1-4, with TRBD1 identical over 7 bases. With 2 bases clipped from V and 3 bases from J, the junction kept 3 bases outside the gene matches. The CDR3 extends over 15 amino acids. Germline V gives CDR1 SGHVS, CDR2 FNYEAQ. This CDR3 is CASSLQGEANEKLFF. The CDR3, as DNA: TGTGCCAGCAGCTTACAGGGGGAGGCTAATGAAAAACTGTTTTTT. The variable domain in full, with the rest retrieved from reference TRBV7-6 and TRBJ1-4, is GAGVSQSPRYKVTKRGQDVALRCDPISGHVSLYWYRQALGQGPEFLTYFNYEAQQDKSGLPNDRFSAERPEGSISTLTIQRTEQRDSAMYRCASSLQGEANEKLFFGSGTQLSVL.

The chain links TRBV13 to TRBJ1-2; the match to TRBD1 covers 10 bases. Trimming took 4 bases from V and 7 from J; bases not matched to a gene: 6. The germline V gene encodes CDR1 PRHDT and CDR2 FYEKMQ (reference sequence). The CDR3 has 14 residues. The CDR3 region is CASSSRQGASGYTF. CDR3 nucleotide sequence: TGTGCCAGCAGCTCCCGACAGGGGGCCAGTGGCTACACCTTC.

This clone was counted once. The chain has TRBV30 and TRBJ2-7; the D gene is possibly TRBD1 (6 bases). Germline V gene sequence: CDR1 GTSNPN, CDR2 SVGIG (reference sequence). This CDR3 contains 11 residues. The V and J ends lost 4 bases and 4 bases respectively, with 8 bases between them. The CDR3 region is CAWNREYEQYF. The DNA for the CDR3 is TGTGCCTGGAACAGGGAGTACGAGCAGTACTTC.

The rearrangement uses TRBV6-5 and TRBJ1-4, with D possibly TRBD1 on 5 matching bases. The CDR3 consists of 15 residues. V was pared by 2 bases and J by 8 bases, with 15 bases between. CDR1 is MNHEY and CDR2 is SVGAGI in the germline V gene. The CDR3 nucleotides are TGTGCCAGCAGTTACGGGGCAGGAGGAGGCGAAAAACTGTTTTTT. It specifies CASSYGAGGGEKLFF.

This clone was observed once. One end of the junction does not line up with germline, which may come from a read error. The chain recombines TRBV7-9 with TRBJ2-2, with TRBD1 matching 8 bases. There are 14 residues in the CDR3. The germline gives CDR1 SEHNR, CDR2 FQNEAQ (reference sequence). CDR3 in DNA: TGTGCCAGCAGCGGACAGGGTAGAACCGGGGAGCCGTTTTTT. Amino acids: CASSGQGRTGEPFF.

This clone was counted a single time. The genes are TRBV28 and TRBJ2-2, with D hard to call. Deletions cut 6 bases from V and 4 bases from J, with 6 bases between. This CDR3 comprises 12 residues. CDR1 is MDHEN and CDR2 is SYDVKM in the germline V gene. The CDR3 region has the DNA TGTGCCAGCAGCATTAGCACCGGGGAGCTGTTTTTT. Translation gives CASSISTGELFF.

This chain joins TRBV15 and TRBJ1-1; 7 nucleotides match TRBD1. CDR3 length: 17 amino acids. Germline V lookup: CDR1 LNHNV, CDR2 YYDKDF (reference sequence). V was clipped by 1 base and J by 4 bases; unmatched bases: 12. The CDR3 loop reads CATSRGLWWQGVTEAFF. CDR3 DNA sequence: TGTGCCACCAGCAGAGGCCTCTGGTGGCAGGGGGTCACTGAAGCTTTCTTT.

Remarks on this clone: Since no conserved phenylalanine or tryptophan closes the CDR3, a read error is the likely cause. Because the CDR3's place on the DNA is in doubt, the DNA is left out and the CDR3 is given as listed by TCRdb. This chain links TRBV27 with TRBJ1-2; the D segment call TRBD1 is taken from the table without a DNA check. 11 amino acids form the CDR3, both terminal residues included. The germline V gene encodes CDR1 MNHEY and CDR2 SMNVEV (reference sequence). The CDR3 region is CASSLGQGSPL.

The chain recombines TRBV19 with TRBJ2-7, with 11 positions matching TRBD1. There are 14 residues in the CDR3. The V segment lost 6 bases and the J segment 6 bases; nucleotides outside the gene matches: 7. CDR1 LNHDA and CDR2 SQIVND come from the germline V gene (reference sequence). The DNA for the CDR3 is TGTGCCAGTAGCGGGACAGGGGGTTTCTCCGAGCAGTACTTC. Translated: CASSGTGGFSEQYF.

The gene calls are TRBV11-2 and TRBJ2-3; TRBD2 might be the D (5 bases). Germline V lookup: CDR1 SGHAT, CDR2 FQNNGV. The CDR3 sequence is 15 residues long. The V end lost 1 base, the J end lost 0 bases, and 8 bases lay between the germline ends. This chain's CDR3 is CASSLVEGSTDTQYF. In DNA form, the CDR3 reads TGTGCCAGCAGCTTAGTCGAGGGTAGCACAGATACGCAGTATTTT.

The rearrangement links TRBV6-6 to TRBJ2-7; D is undetermined. With 2 bases removed from V and 4 bases from J, the gap between germline ends came to 12 bases. CDR1 is MNHNY, CDR2 SVGAGI, per germline (reference sequence). The CDR3 contains 14 residues. CDR3 loop: CASSYEGRIYEQYF. CDR3 coding DNA: TGTGCCAGCAGTTACGAAGGCAGGATATACGAGCAGTACTTC.